These 11 T cell receptor beta chains came from one sample sequenced in a study of Tregs in tolerant kidney transplant recipients. Some clones are missing from TCRdb's copy, which holds only in-frame ones; the method was immunoSEQ multiplex PCR. This table holds over 60,000 clones, roughly 89% found once. The specimen was CD4+ T cells from blood, collected before the transplant. These TCRs come from a human donor who received a combined kidney and bone marrow transplant.

The rearrangement uses TRBV7-9 and TRBJ2-7, with 9 bases that match TRBD1. V was pared by 3 bases and J by 2 bases, with 2 bases of the junction left unmatched. Germline V lookup: CDR1 SEHNR, CDR2 FQNEAQ (reference sequence). This CDR3 spans 14 amino acids. The CDR3 loop reads CASSFHRGPYEQYF. The CDR3 DNA reads as TGTGCCAGCAGCTTTCACAGGGGGCCCTACGAGCAGTACTTC.

This rearrangement joins TRBV7-9 to TRBJ2-1; 8 bases are a match to TRBD2. Germline V gives CDR1 SEHNR, CDR2 FQNEAQ (reference sequence). J gave up 5 bases and V 5 bases, and 5 bases lay outside the gene matches. This CDR3 contains 14 residues. In nucleotides, the CDR3 is TGTGCCAGCAGCACGGCGGGAGGCGACAATGAGCAGTTCTTC. It yields the protein CASSTAGGDNEQFF.

In DNA form, the CDR3 reads TGTGCCAGCAGCCAACAAGTCCCCACCTACAATGAGCAGTTCTTC. It codes for CASSQQVPTYNEQFF. The chain links TRBV7-2 to TRBJ2-1, with D hard to call. The CDR3 is 15 residues long. Germline V lookup: CDR1 SGHTA, CDR2 FQGNSA. V lost 5 bases and J lost 2, with 13 bases in between.

The sample holds a few counts of this clone. V gene TRBV7-9 combines with J gene TRBJ1-2; 7 bases fit TRBD1. The CDR3 runs 14 residues. V lost 5 bases, J lost 3 bases, and 6 bases stayed unmatched. The germline V gene has CDR1 SEHNR and CDR2 FQNEAQ (reference sequence). This CDR3 reads CASSRQGWDYGYTF. As DNA, the CDR3 is TGTGCCAGCAGCCGACAGGGATGGGACTATGGCTACACCTTC.

On this clone: At one of its ends the junction is not consistent with the germline gene, which may arise from a read error. The rearrangement joins TRBV10-3 to TRBJ2-7; 9 bases agree with TRBD1. This CDR3 has 11 amino acids. Germline CDR1 and CDR2: ENHRY and SYGVKD. CDR3 region: CAIRGQGMLIF. The CDR3 nucleotides are TGTGCCATCAGGGGACAGGGAATGTTAATTTTC.

This clone was picked up one time. The chain joins TRBV2 to TRBJ2-5, with D tentatively TRBD1 (5 bases). Germline CDR1 reads SNHLY; CDR2 reads FYNNEI. The length of the CDR3 is 14 residues. The V end was cut by 4 bases, the J end by 5 bases, with 14 bases between. CDR3 nucleotides: TGTGCCAGCAGTGTAACTAACTCAGGGGAGACCCAGTACTTC. Residues: CASSVTNSGETQYF.

DNA for the CDR3: TGTGCCAGCACGGGACAGACGTCCTACGAGCAGTACTTC. Translating gives CASTGQTSYEQYF. This chain joins TRBV2 and TRBJ2-7; 7 nucleotides match TRBD1. The CDR3 sequence is 13 residues long. Losses at the gene ends were 7 bases for V and 1 base for J; bases not matched to a gene: 4. CDR1 SNHLY and CDR2 FYNNEI come from the germline V gene.

The rearrangement links TRBV28 to TRBJ2-3; 10 nucleotides align to TRBD1. Germline V lookup: CDR1 MDHEN, CDR2 SYDVKM. With V trimmed by 9 bases and J by 3 bases, 9 bases remained unmatched. This CDR3 comprises 15 residues. CDR3 in DNA: TGTGCCAGTACCTTTGGGGACAGGGGAACAGATACGCAGTATTTT. This codes for CASTFGDRGTDTQYF.

This clone was counted ten times or more. Other DNA sequences in the sample encode the same CDR3. The chain links TRBV5-1 to TRBJ1-1; 9 bases are a match to TRBD1. The CDR3 contains 14 residues. Germline V gene sequence: CDR1 SGHRS, CDR2 YFSETQ. V was pared by 3 bases and J by 5 bases, with 5 bases of the junction left unmatched. CDR3 DNA sequence: TGCGCCAGCAGCTCGGGACAGGGAAGTACTGAAGCTTTCTTT. Amino acid sequence: CASSSGQGSTEAFF.

The sample holds one count of this clone. This sequence joins TRBV7-2 and TRBJ1-5; maybe TRBD1 (5 bases). Per germline, CDR1 SGHTA and CDR2 FQGNSA. The V and J ends lost 3 bases and 0 bases respectively, with 15 bases between them. The CDR3 has 17 amino acids. CDR3: CASSLNGQGISNQPQHF. CDR3 DNA: TGTGCCAGCAGCTTGAACGGGCAGGGAATTAGCAATCAGCCCCAGCATTTT.

V and J are TRBV7-2 and TRBJ2-7; D might be TRBD2 (5 bases). The germline CDR1 and CDR2 sequences are SGHTA and FQGNSA. This CDR3 has 14 amino acids. Trimming took off 5 bases at V and 7 bases at J, with 18 bases between the two ends. In DNA, the CDR3 is TGTGCCAGCAGCCCCGGACTCGGCGGACGGGAGCAGTACTTC. This gives the protein CASSPGLGGREQYF.